The source of this T cell receptor (beta chain) is a study of blood T cell repertoires in COVID-19. Study overall: From T cells, B-cell-depleted T cells, or PBMCs came the material, which was cDNA or gDNA.

Original handling: Amplification from reference gene primers served as the basis for estimated nucleated cell counts. Profiling relied on immunoSEQ multiplex PCR, and the TCRdb table lists in-frame clones only, not all of them. V and J calls and clone size are those listed in that table; D and trimming were worked out from the DNA. The sample has fewer than 500,000 clones, roughly 86% seen once. Trimming removed 6 bases at V and 7 bases at J, with 24 bases between. In germline, CDR1 is LGHNT, CDR2 FRNRAP. The CDR3 contains 16 residues. Specimen: PBMCs or T cells enriched from blood (not recorded which). This chain uses TRBV12-5 with TRBJ1-1; D is uncertain. The receptor comes from a man aged 25 to 45 who had recovered from COVID-19. The CDR3 is CASGPNLLRAGIEAFF. The CDR3 DNA is TGTGCTAGTGGACCTAATCTCCTGCGAGCGGGAATTGAAGCTTTCTTT.